This T cell receptor (beta chain) stems from a study of shared clonotypes between healthy human individuals. Some clones are missing from TCRdb's copy, which holds only in-frame ones; the method was immunoSEQ multiplex PCR. The sample has around 690,000 clones, 90% seen once; the top ten hold 34%. This CDR3 comprises 13 residues. V was trimmed by 2 bases and J by 2 bases, leaving 7 bases between them. Germline CDR1 reads SGHAT; CDR2 reads FQNNGV. The clonotype was recovered from a man aged 18 to 29 in good health. Some clones in this sample may be carry-over from other donors' samples. The chain uses TRBV11-2 and TRBJ2-7; a possible D gene is TRBD2 (6 bases). The sequenced material came from memory CD8+ T cells from PBMCs. Subset denoted: CD45RO+ cells pooled with CCR7-negative TemRA cells. CDR3 in amino acids: CASSLWRAYEQYF. The CDR3 bases are TGTGCCAGCAGCTTATGGAGGGCCTACGAGCAGTACTTC.